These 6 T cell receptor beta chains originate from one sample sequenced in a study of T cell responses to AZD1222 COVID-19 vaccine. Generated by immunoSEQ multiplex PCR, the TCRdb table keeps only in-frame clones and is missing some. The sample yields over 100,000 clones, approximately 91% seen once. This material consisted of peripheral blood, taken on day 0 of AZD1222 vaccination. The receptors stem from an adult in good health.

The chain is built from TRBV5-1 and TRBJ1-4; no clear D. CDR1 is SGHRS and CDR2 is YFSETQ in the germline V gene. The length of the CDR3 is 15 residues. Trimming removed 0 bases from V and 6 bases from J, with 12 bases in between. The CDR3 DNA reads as TGCGCCAGCAGCTTGGTGGGCAGCGGTTATGAAAAACTGTTTTTT. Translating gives CASSLVGSGYEKLFF.

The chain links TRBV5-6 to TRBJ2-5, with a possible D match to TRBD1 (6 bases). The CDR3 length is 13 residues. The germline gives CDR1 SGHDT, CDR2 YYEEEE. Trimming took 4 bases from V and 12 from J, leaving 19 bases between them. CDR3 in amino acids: CASSKDSLDFKYF. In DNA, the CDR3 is TGTGCCAGCAGCAAGGACAGTCTGGATTTCAAGTACTTC.

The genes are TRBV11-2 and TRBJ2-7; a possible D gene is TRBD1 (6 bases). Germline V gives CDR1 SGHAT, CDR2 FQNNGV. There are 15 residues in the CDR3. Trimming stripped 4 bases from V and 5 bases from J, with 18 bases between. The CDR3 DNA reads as TGTGCCAGCAGCTCCCCCAGTTTGGGGGCCCACGAGCAGTACTTC. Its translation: CASSSPSLGAHEQYF.

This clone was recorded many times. CDR3 residues: CASSYWTGRQNTEAFF. DNA for the CDR3: TGTGCCAGCAGTTACTGGACAGGGAGACAGAACACTGAAGCTTTCTTT. The chain carries TRBV6-6 and TRBJ1-1, with TRBD1 matching 8 bases. Losses at the gene ends were 1 base for V and 1 base for J; bases not matched to a gene: 5. Looked up from germline, CDR1 is MNHNY and CDR2 is SVGAGI (reference sequence). There are 16 residues in the CDR3.

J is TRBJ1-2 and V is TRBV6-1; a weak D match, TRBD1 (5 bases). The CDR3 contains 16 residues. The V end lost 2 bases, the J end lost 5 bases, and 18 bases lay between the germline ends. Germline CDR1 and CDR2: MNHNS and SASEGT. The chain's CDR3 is CASSEPFMGGWYGYTF. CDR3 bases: TGTGCCAGCAGTGAACCCTTTATGGGGGGATGGTATGGCTACACCTTC.

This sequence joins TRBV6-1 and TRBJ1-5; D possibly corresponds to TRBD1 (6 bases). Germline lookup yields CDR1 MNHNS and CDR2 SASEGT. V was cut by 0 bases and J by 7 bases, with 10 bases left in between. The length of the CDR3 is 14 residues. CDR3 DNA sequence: TGTGCCAGCAGTGAAGCAACAGGGTGGCAGCCCCAGCATTTT. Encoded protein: CASSEATGWQPQHF.